The 9 T cell receptor beta chains listed next were all sequenced from one sample in a study of Tregs in tolerant kidney transplant recipients. Sequencing used immunoSEQ multiplex PCR; TCRdb keeps in-frame clones, though not all of them. The sample consists of about 240,000 clones, about 86% of them appearing once. Sequenced sample: CD4+ T cells from blood. The receptor source for this set is a human donor in good health.

This sequence joins TRBV18 and TRBJ2-7, with 9 bases identical to TRBD1. Trimming removed 8 bases from V and 3 bases from J; junction bases left unmatched: 8. CDR3 length equals 14 residues. Germline V gene lookup returns CDR1 KGHSH and CDR2 LQKENI. CDR3 residues: CASQRGQGVYEQYF. CDR3 in DNA: TGTGCCAGCCAGAGGGGACAGGGAGTCTACGAGCAGTACTTC.

V usage is TRBV19 and J usage is TRBJ1-2; 9 bases are shared with TRBD1. V shed 0 bases, J shed 7 bases, and the junction held 12 bases outside the gene matches. The CDR3 has 17 residues. From germline, CDR1 is LNHDA and CDR2 SQIVND (reference sequence). The DNA of the CDR3 is TGTGCCAGTAGTATAGATCTCCACAGGGGGCGGGCGAGTGGCTACACCTTC. Its protein product is CASSIDLHRGRASGYTF.

The chain couples TRBV5-1 to TRBJ1-2; perhaps TRBD1 as D (5 bases). Germline V gives CDR1 SGHRS, CDR2 YFSETQ. Trimming took off 3 bases at V and 3 bases at J, with 6 bases between the two ends. The CDR3 is made up of 12 amino acids. CDR3 sequence reads: CASSSQDYGYTF. The CDR3 nucleotides are TGCGCCAGCAGCTCACAGGACTATGGCTACACCTTC.

The chain employs TRBV5-4 and TRBJ2-3, with D hard to call. Germline CDR1 reads SGHNT; CDR2 reads YYREEE (reference sequence). Between the trimmed V and J ends, which lost 1 base and 6 bases, there was a span of 6 bases. This CDR3 has 12 residues. Here the CDR3 reads CASSLNSDTQYF. The CDR3 nucleotides are TGTGCCAGCAGCTTGAATAGTGATACGCAGTATTTT.

In its sample, this clone was seen a few times. The gene calls are TRBV6-5 and TRBJ2-7; maybe TRBD1 (5 bases). The CDR3 runs to 16 residues. The V and J ends lost 0 bases and 4 bases respectively, with 16 bases between them. In germline, CDR1 is MNHEY, CDR2 SVGAGI. As DNA, the CDR3 is TGTGCCAGCAGTTACTCTTGGCAGGGCGATCGGTACGAGCAGTACTTC. Translating gives CASSYSWQGDRYEQYF.

The V and J genes are TRBV7-9 and TRBJ1-2; tentatively, D is TRBD1 (5 bases). The germline V gene has CDR1 SEHNR and CDR2 FQNEAQ (reference sequence). This CDR3 region has 16 residues. Trimming took off 5 bases at V and 1 base at J, with 17 bases between the two ends. CDR3 in amino acids: CASSPGRWGINYGYTF. The CDR3, as DNA: TGTGCCAGCAGCCCGGGACGCTGGGGGATTAACTATGGCTACACCTTC.

The V call is TRBV6-6, the J call TRBJ2-7; weak D call: TRBD2 (5 bases). The V end lost 2 bases, the J end lost 1 base, and 12 bases lay between the germline ends. The CDR3 extends over 15 amino acids. The germline gives CDR1 MNHNY, CDR2 SVGAGI (reference sequence). The CDR3 here is CASSYEAALSYEQYF. The CDR3 nucleotides are TGTGCCAGCAGTTACGAAGCGGCTCTGTCCTACGAGCAGTACTTC.

CDR3 sequence (DNA): TGTGCCAGCTCACCACGGCTCACCGAGCAGTACTTC. This encodes CASSPRLTEQYF. The chain joins TRBV18 to TRBJ2-7; D gene ambiguous. With 1 base removed from V and 6 bases from J, the gap between germline ends came to 7 bases. The V gene's germline CDR1 is KGHSH and CDR2 LQKENI. The CDR3 loop spans 12 amino acids.

The chain links TRBV2 to TRBJ1-5, with 8 bases lining up with TRBD1. The junction had 8 bases not matched to a gene; V was cut back by 4 bases and J by 6 bases. There are 15 residues in the CDR3. Germline V gene sequence: CDR1 SNHLY, CDR2 FYNNEI. CDR3 nucleotides: TGTGCCAGCAGTGGAGGGACAGGTAACGGTCAGCCCCAGCATTTT. The encoded protein is CASSGGTGNGQPQHF.